The 10 T cell receptor beta chains given below trace back to one sample, sequenced in a study of cytomegalovirus exposure and HLA in healthy donors. The PCR contained 60 Vbeta and 13 Jbeta primers. Repertoires were generated with immunoSEQ multiplex PCR, while TCRdb's copy carries only in-frame clones and drops some. Among around 170,000 clones listed, about 85% were seen once. Input material: PBMCs. Every receptor here comes from a man aged 45 to 65 in good health and CMV-seronegative.

This chain connects TRBV5-1 to TRBJ1-6; D unresolved. Trimming removed 4 bases at V and 12 bases at J, with 17 bases between. CDR3 length equals 14 residues. Germline lookup yields CDR1 SGHRS and CDR2 YFSETQ. The CDR3 DNA is TGCGCCAGCAGCGCGGGAGAGTTTATTCAACCCCTCCACTTT. Its translation: CASSAGEFIQPLHF.

In this sample, this clone turned up a few times. The chain employs TRBV19 and TRBJ2-7; D may be TRBD2 (5 bases). There are 14 residues in the CDR3. V lost 3 bases and J 2 bases, leaving 11 bases between the germline ends. Germline-derived CDR1 and CDR2 are LNHDA and SQIVND (reference sequence). The CDR3 region has the DNA TGTGCCAGTAGTATTGAGGGAGCGGCCTACGAGCAGTACTTC. The encoded protein is CASSIEGAAYEQYF.

The chain links TRBV10-3 to TRBJ2-7; the match to TRBD1 covers 9 bases. The CDR3 is 15 residues long. J was trimmed by 6 bases and V by 3 bases; bases with no gene match: 9. Germline-derived CDR1 and CDR2 are ENHRY and SYGVKD. The CDR3 coding sequence is TGTGCCATCAGTGACCCGACGACAGGGGGAGGCGAGCAGTACTTC. This encodes CAISDPTTGGGEQYF.

This sequence joins TRBV5-5 and TRBJ2-7; D possibly corresponds to TRBD2 (6 bases). V lost 3 bases to trimming and J lost 6 bases, with 19 bases between them. The CDR3 has 15 amino acids. Germline CDR1 is SGHKS and CDR2 is YYEKEE (reference sequence). CDR3 region: CASSYIPGGIFEQYF. The DNA of the CDR3 is TGTGCCAGCAGCTACATTCCCGGCGGGATCTTCGAGCAGTACTTC.

The chain combines TRBV18 with TRBJ1-1, with a tentative D call TRBD1 (6 bases). The length of the CDR3 is 16 residues. V was trimmed by 2 bases and J by 6 bases, leaving 19 bases between them. CDR1 is KGHSH and CDR2 is LQKENI in the germline V gene. The CDR3 DNA sequence: TGTGCCAGCTCACCAAGTCGGAACAGGGCTTCCCCTGAAGCTTTCTTT. It translates to CASSPSRNRASPEAFF.

The rearrangement uses TRBV20-1 and TRBJ2-7; no definite D call. Germline V gene sequence: CDR1 DFQATT, CDR2 SNEGSKA (reference sequence). Trimming took off 1 base at V and 4 bases at J, with 5 bases between the two ends. CDR3 length: 11 amino acids. The CDR3 region is CSARGGYEQYF. The CDR3 bases are TGCAGTGCTAGAGGCGGATACGAGCAGTACTTC.

The V gene is TRBV4-1, the J gene TRBJ1-1, with D perhaps matching TRBD1 (5 bases). CDR3 size: 13 residues. The germline CDR1 and CDR2 sequences are MGHRA and YSYEKL. V shed 4 bases and J shed 3 bases, with 9 bases lying between them. The CDR3 sequence is CASSLGPDTEAFF. The CDR3 bases are TGCGCCAGCAGCCTGGGGCCGGACACTGAAGCTTTCTTT.

In this sample, this clone turned up a few times. V gene TRBV6-5 combines with J gene TRBJ1-1; 9 bases map to TRBD1. Germline assignment: CDR1 MNHEY and CDR2 SVGAGI. V trimming: 7 bases; J trimming: 1 base; junction bases outside the gene matches: 7. The CDR3 is 15 residues long. CDR3 nucleotides: TGTGCCAGCAAATACAGGGGGCAGAAGAACACTGAAGCTTTCTTT. It translates to CASKYRGQKNTEAFF.

The chain joins TRBV2 to TRBJ1-5; D perhaps matches TRBD1 (5 bases). Germline assignment: CDR1 SNHLY and CDR2 FYNNEI. CDR3 length equals 16 residues. Trimming took 0 bases from V and 3 from J, leaving 12 bases between them. CDR3 bases: TGTGCCAGCAGTGAAGCGCGGGGCGCGAACAATCAGCCCCAGCATTTT. It yields the protein CASSEARGANNQPQHF.

The genes are TRBV30 and TRBJ1-1; D is possibly TRBD1 (6 bases). V lost 5 bases and J lost 1, with 8 bases in between. Germline V gene data show CDR1 as GTSNPN and CDR2 as SVGIG (reference sequence). CDR3 length: 12 amino acids. The DNA of the CDR3 is TGTGCCTGGGCAGGGGCGAACACTGAAGCTTTCTTT. Residues: CAWAGANTEAFF.